A single sample gave rise to the 25 T cell receptor beta chains below, sequenced in a study of blood T cell repertoires in COVID-19. TCRdb's copy holds only in-frame clones and misses some; the assay was immunoSEQ multiplex PCR. Of 70,000 or so clones listed, roughly 85% are singletons. Sequencing input: peripheral blood. Receptors were obtained from an older man with acute or convalescent COVID-19.

This clone is a singleton in its sample. The chain is built from TRBV10-3 and TRBJ2-1, with 9 bases fitting TRBD2. This CDR3 region has 15 residues. With 3 bases clipped from V and 6 bases from J, the junction kept 6 bases outside the gene matches. Germline CDR1 ENHRY, CDR2 SYGVKD. Here the CDR3 reads CAISDSSGMPNEQFF. CDR3 DNA: TGTGCCATCAGTGATTCTAGCGGGATGCCCAATGAGCAGTTCTTC.

The rearrangement joins TRBV6-2 or TRBV6-3 to TRBJ1-1; 7 nucleotides agree with TRBD1. Germline V gene sequence: CDR1 MNHEY, CDR2 SVGEGT. J lost 5 bases, V lost 4 bases, and 4 bases had no gene match. This CDR3 spans 13 amino acids. The CDR3 is CASSSTGQTEAFF. The CDR3 DNA reads TGTGCCAGCAGTTCGACAGGGCAAACTGAAGCTTTCTTT.

The chain couples TRBV27 to TRBJ2-3; D not resolved. Germline V gene sequence: CDR1 MNHEY, CDR2 SMNVEV (reference sequence). The CDR3 spans 13 residues. Trimming removed 7 bases from V and 0 bases from J, with 8 bases in between. The CDR3 nucleotides are TGTGCCAGCAAATTCTCTAGCACAGATACGCAGTATTTT. Amino acids: CASKFSSTDTQYF.

The rearrangement links TRBV30 to TRBJ1-5, with 7 bases fitting TRBD1. The CDR3 is made up of 13 amino acids. In germline, CDR1 is GTSNPN, CDR2 SVGIG (reference sequence). With 5 bases clipped from V and 4 bases from J, the junction kept 5 bases outside the gene matches. Written as DNA, the CDR3 is TGTGCCTGGCGAGGACAGGTAAATCAGCCCCAGCATTTT. Protein product: CAWRGQVNQPQHF.

The DNA of the CDR3 is TGCGCCAGCAGCTCCCGGACAGGGGCGGGCACTGAAGCTTTCTTT. This sequence encodes CASSSRTGAGTEAFF. This chain connects TRBV5-1 to TRBJ1-1; 9 bases agree with TRBD1. The CDR3 spans 15 residues. Trimming cost V 3 bases and J 4 bases; bases outside gene matches: 7. Germline values: CDR1 SGHRS, CDR2 YFSETQ.

The rearrangement joins TRBV11-3 to TRBJ1-3, with D perhaps TRBD1 (5 bases). CDR1 and CDR2 from the germline V gene are SGHNT and YENEEA. Deletions cut 5 bases from V and 4 bases from J, with 15 bases between. This CDR3 contains 15 residues. DNA of the CDR3: TGTGCCAGCAGCCCTGGGGCCGGCCGGGGAAACACCATATATTTT. Translation gives CASSPGAGRGNTIYF.

V and J are TRBV9 and TRBJ1-2; D not certain. The CDR3 extends over 16 amino acids. Trimming took off 0 bases at V and 0 bases at J, with 12 bases between the two ends. CDR1 is SGDLS, CDR2 YYNGEE, per germline. The chain's CDR3 is CASSVGGGKANYGYTF. DNA for the CDR3: TGTGCCAGCAGCGTAGGGGGAGGGAAAGCTAACTATGGCTACACCTTC.

This chain connects TRBV5-1 to TRBJ2-2; 10 nucleotides match TRBD2. V was clipped by 2 bases and J by 10 bases; unmatched bases: 11. This CDR3 spans 16 amino acids. Germline V lookup: CDR1 SGHRS, CDR2 YFSETQ. The CDR3 nucleotides are TGCGCCAGCAGCTTTAGGACTAGCGGTACTACGCCGGAGCTGTTTTTT. The encoded protein is CASSFRTSGTTPELFF.

CDR3 in amino acids: CASSDGQGFYGYTF. The CDR3 DNA is TGTGCCAGCAGTGACGGACAGGGTTTTTATGGCTACACCTTC. The chain recombines TRBV6-1 with TRBJ1-2, with 8 bases fitting TRBD1. The germline CDR1 and CDR2 sequences are MNHNS and SASEGT. This CDR3 region has 14 residues. The V and J ends lost 3 bases and 5 bases, in that order; junction bases with no gene match: 5.

This clone has just one count. The chain is built from TRBV7-2 and TRBJ1-2; no clear D. The germline CDR1 and CDR2 sequences are SGHTA and FQGNSA. This CDR3 is built from 13 residues. The ends were cut back, 1 base at V and 8 bases at J, with 11 bases in the middle. CDR3 protein: CASSLVYGEGYTF. The DNA of the CDR3 is TGTGCCAGCAGCTTAGTTTATGGTGAGGGCTACACCTTC.

The chain is built from TRBV29-1 and TRBJ1-1; D is possibly TRBD1 (6 bases). The CDR3 runs to 11 residues. V was shortened by 3 bases and J by 7 bases, with 9 bases between the two germline ends. CDR1 is SQVTM and CDR2 is ANQGSEA in the germline V gene. This CDR3 reads CSVDRTVEAFF. The CDR3 coding sequence is TGCAGCGTTGATAGGACAGTTGAAGCTTTCTTT.

V gene TRBV24-1 combines with J gene TRBJ1-1, with a possible D match to TRBD1 (5 bases). The CDR3 has 12 residues. The germline V and J ends were trimmed by 0 bases and 12 bases, with 10 bases remaining between them. CDR1 is KGHDR, CDR2 SFDVKD, per germline. CDR3 protein: CATSDLLGGPFF. Here the CDR3 DNA reads TGTGCCACCAGTGATTTGCTGGGGGGTCCTTTCTTT.

The J gene is TRBJ2-1, the V gene TRBV19, with 7 bases matching TRBD2. CDR1 is LNHDA, CDR2 SQIVND, per germline (reference sequence). The V gene end was trimmed by 3 bases and the J gene end by 0 bases; junction bases not matched to a gene: 8. This CDR3 is 17 amino acids long. Here the CDR3 reads CASSIPPSGRSYNEQFF. CDR3 coding DNA: TGTGCCAGTAGTATTCCACCTAGCGGACGCTCCTACAATGAGCAGTTCTTC.

The chain has TRBV7-2 and TRBJ1-1; D uncertain. V lost 4 bases and J 2 bases, leaving 14 bases between the germline ends. Germline CDR1 reads SGHTA; CDR2 reads FQGNSA. This CDR3 is built from 15 residues. The CDR3 coding sequence is TGTGCCAGCAGCTCCATGATTTGGGCCAACACTGAAGCTTTCTTT. Amino acid sequence: CASSSMIWANTEAFF. Full variable domain (rest looked up from reference TRBV7-2 and TRBJ1-1): GAGVSQSPSNKVTEKGKDVELRCDPISGHTALYWYRQSLGQGLEFLIYFQGNSAPDKSGLPSDRFSAERTGGSVSTLTIQRTQQEDSAVYLCASSSMIWANTEAFFGQGTRLTVV.

V is TRBV18 and J is TRBJ2-1, with TRBD2 matching over 7 bases. The trim removed 3 bases at V and 5 bases at J, leaving 10 bases unmatched. Germline CDR1 reads KGHSH; CDR2 reads LQKENI. The CDR3 is 16 amino acids. The CDR3 loop reads CASSPAPRGTNNEQFF. CDR3 DNA: TGTGCCAGCTCACCCGCGCCGCGGGGGACGAACAATGAGCAGTTCTTC. The whole variable domain, remainder taken from reference TRBV18 and TRBJ2-1, is NAGVMQNPRHLVRRRGQEARLRCSPMKGHSHVYWYRQLPEEGLKFMVYLQKENIIDESGMPKERFSAEFPKEGPSILRIQQVVRGDSAAYFCASSPAPRGTNNEQFFGPGTRLTVL.

This clone was observed a single time. The chain is built from TRBV30 and TRBJ1-5, with 8 nucleotides matching TRBD1. This CDR3 contains 13 residues. The J segment lost 7 bases and the V segment lost 3 bases, leaving 5 bases of the junction unmatched. Germline loops: CDR1 GTSNPN, CDR2 SVGIG (reference sequence). The CDR3 nucleotides read TGTGCCTGGAGCCAACAGGGGGTCCAGCCCCAGCATTTT. This codes for CAWSQQGVQPQHF.

The chain recombines TRBV19 with TRBJ1-5, with TRBD1 identical over 8 bases. V trimming: 10 bases; J trimming: 4 bases; junction bases outside the gene matches: 6. The CDR3 extends over 13 amino acids. Germline V CDR1 and CDR2: LNHDA, SQIVND (reference sequence). CDR3 nucleotide sequence: TGTGCCACCGCGGACAGGGCAAATCAGCCCCAGCATTTT. The encoded protein is CATADRANQPQHF.

V gene TRBV6-2 or TRBV6-3 combines with J gene TRBJ2-4; 8 nucleotides line up with TRBD1. The CDR3 is 18 residues long. V lost 6 bases, J lost 0 bases, and 13 bases stayed unmatched. CDR1 is MNHEY and CDR2 is SVGEGT in the germline V gene. The DNA of the CDR3 is TGTGCCAGCAGCCCTTCCGTCAGGGGGCCCCTAGCCAAAAACATTCAGTACTTC. This encodes CASSPSVRGPLAKNIQYF.

The genes are TRBV19 and TRBJ2-2; 9 nucleotides align to TRBD2. This CDR3 is 17 amino acids long. The germline CDR1 and CDR2 sequences are LNHDA and SQIVND (reference sequence). The junction had 11 bases not matched to a gene; V was cut back by 5 bases and J by 4 bases. CDR3 sequence: CASSRSLAGPATGELFF. The CDR3 nucleotides read TGTGCCAGTAGTCGGTCTCTAGCGGGGCCGGCCACCGGGGAGCTGTTTTTT. The full variable domain, rest sourced from reference TRBV19 and TRBJ2-2, is DGGITQSPKYLFRKEGQNVTLSCEQNLNHDAMYWYRQDPGQGLRLIYYSQIVNDFQKGDIAEGYSVSREKKESFPLTVTSAQKNPTAFYLCASSRSLAGPATGELFFGEGSRLTVL.

V gene TRBV30 combines with J gene TRBJ1-5; 9 bases align to TRBD1. The length of the CDR3 is 16 residues. Germline assignment: CDR1 GTSNPN and CDR2 SVGIG (reference sequence). The V segment lost 2 bases and the J segment 4 bases; nucleotides outside the gene matches: 9. CDR3 coding DNA: TGTGCCTGGAGTCTGGGGACAGGGATGAGGAATCAGCCCCAGCATTTT. Encoded protein: CAWSLGTGMRNQPQHF.

This clone has only a few counts. The rearrangement links TRBV4-3 to TRBJ1-1, with a tentative D call TRBD1 (5 bases). Per germline, CDR1 LGHNA and CDR2 YSLEER. The CDR3 is 15 amino acids. Trimming cost V 2 bases and J 0 bases, with 10 bases left between them. This CDR3 is CASSQQDTLNTEAFF. CDR3 DNA: TGCGCCAGCAGCCAACAGGACACCCTGAACACTGAAGCTTTCTTT.

The genes are TRBV10-3 and TRBJ1-2; a possible D gene is TRBD1 (6 bases). V was clipped by 3 bases and J by 6 bases, with 17 bases between them. This CDR3 region has 15 residues. The germline V gene encodes CDR1 ENHRY and CDR2 SYGVKD. The CDR3 protein is CAISDQGQALNGYTF. The CDR3 DNA reads TGTGCCATCAGTGACCAGGGGCAGGCCTTGAATGGCTACACCTTC.

The V call is TRBV5-1, the J call TRBJ1-2, with 8 bases fitting TRBD1. The J segment lost 3 bases and the V segment lost 4 bases, leaving 8 bases of the junction unmatched. The CDR3 sequence is 15 residues long. The germline V gene encodes CDR1 SGHRS and CDR2 YFSETQ. The CDR3 DNA sequence: TGCGCCAGCAGCCAACAGGGGGTAGGAGACTATGGCTACACCTTC. Translation gives CASSQQGVGDYGYTF.

The chain carries TRBV9 and TRBJ1-2, with TRBD1 matching 7 bases. V lost 4 bases and J lost 5; bases outside the gene matches: 8. Germline V gene lookup returns CDR1 SGDLS and CDR2 YYNGEE. This CDR3 is built from 14 residues. CDR3 nucleotides: TGTGCCAGCAGCCACCCCGGGACAGAGTATGGCTACACCTTC. Translating it yields CASSHPGTEYGYTF.

CDR3 sequence (DNA): TGTGCCAGCAGCTTTGGGGGGGACAATCAGCCCCAGCATTTT. Amino acids: CASSFGGDNQPQHF. The chain is built from TRBV12-1 and TRBJ1-5. TRBV12-1 has pseudogene status. The CDR3 runs 14 residues.